The sequence of this T cell receptor (beta chain) was determined in a study of blood T cell repertoires in COVID-19. The overall study: The United States, Italy and Spain supplied acute and convalescent COVID-19 samples. PBMCs, B-cell-depleted T cells, or T cells provided the cDNA or gDNA that made up the material.

The V segment lost 2 bases and the J segment 1 base; nucleotides outside the gene matches: 6. Per the germline V gene, CDR1 is MGHRA and CDR2 is YSYEKL. This CDR3 has 18 amino acids. Only in-frame clones appear in the TCRdb table, and some are missing; sequencing was by immunoSEQ multiplex PCR. The table lists some 160,000 clones, 78% of them singletons. This clone was observed a handful of times. Input material: peripheral blood. This clonotype originated in a woman older than 75 with acute or convalescent COVID-19. The chain recombines TRBV4-1 with TRBJ2-3; 13 bases are shared with TRBD2. For the CDR3, the DNA is TGCGCCAGCAGCCAACAACTAGCGGGGGGGCAGGGCACAGATACGCAGTATTTT. This translates into CASSQQLAGGQGTDTQYF.